The present entry profiles one TCR beta chain with its context. The repertoire was sequenced with immunoSEQ multiplex PCR; TCRdb's copy has only in-frame clones and lacks some. The sample has fewer than 200,000 clones; about four fifths are singletons. Seattle patients were enrolled during active infection and followed longitudinally. The CDR3 is 15 amino acids. Germline loops: CDR1 MDHEN, CDR2 SYDVKM. J gave up 6 bases and V 10 bases, and 15 bases lay outside the gene matches. This sample is part of a study of blood T cell repertoires in COVID-19. The overall study: Samples representing acute and convalescent COVID-19 were sourced from the United States, Italy and Spain.

Sequenced sample: peripheral blood. This clonotype was sampled from a woman aged 70-85 years with COVID-19, enrolled during active disease. The V gene is TRBV28, the J gene TRBJ1-5; TRBD1 agrees at 7 bases. Here the CDR3 reads CAIRQEGASLQPQHF. CDR3 sequence (DNA): TGTGCCATCCGACAGGAGGGGGCATCCCTTCAGCCCCAGCATTTT.